This T cell receptor (beta chain) was retrieved from a study of cytomegalovirus exposure and HLA in healthy donors. For the study at large: The 95 to 150 validation repertoires were produced on the same platform as the approximately 670 repertoires of the first cohort. This was reported in a later analysis.

In the case of this clone: What it binds is unknown.

The donors were in the approximately 120-subject validation cohort; that cohort was separate from the roughly 700-subject first cohort. CDR3 length equals 12 residues. Germline CDR1 SGHNT, CDR2 YENEEA. V lost 5 bases, J lost 5 bases, and 9 bases lay in between. Study-wide findings and caveats: The study flagged some 170 TCR beta chains as cytomegalovirus-associated. TCR sequences were mostly rare, though some public TCRs occurred in many donors.

Sequencing used immunoSEQ multiplex PCR; TCRdb keeps in-frame clones, though not all of them. Among tens of thousands of clones listed, 85% to 95% were seen once. V and J are TRBV11-3 and TRBJ2-5, with D uncertain. The specimen sequenced was PBMCs. This TCR derives from a young woman in good health and CMV-seronegative. The CDR3, as DNA: TGTGCCAGCAGCACACCCCTGGAGACCCAGTACTTC. Protein product: CASSTPLETQYF.